The clone carrying this T cell receptor (beta chain) occurred a few times. Its antigen is not known. This entry is derived from a study of T cell repertoires in cytomegalovirus infection. The trim removed 3 bases at V and 1 base at J, leaving 9 bases unmatched. Germline-derived CDR1 and CDR2 are SGHDT and YYEEEE. The CDR3 loop spans 17 amino acids. TCRdb used MiXCR to reprocess the reads, holding one entry per CDR3 protein. The table includes around 71,000 distinct CDR3 sequences, roughly 39% detected once. The source of this sequence is a human donor in good health (CMV status not recorded). Some clones in this sample may be carry-over from other donors' samples. The specimen comprised CD8+ T cells from cultured PBMCs, sampled from culture after CMV antigen stimulation. The V call is TRBV5-6, the J call TRBJ2-1; 8 nucleotides match TRBD2. CDR3 bases: TGTGCCAGCAGCTCGGCGGGGGGCCCCACTTCCTACAATGAGCAGTTCTTC. This sequence encodes CASSSAGGPTSYNEQFF.